This passage covers 4 T cell receptor beta chains from one sample sequenced in a study of OX40 agonist ivuxolimab in advanced cancers. Sequencing was performed with immunoSEQ multiplex PCR; in TCRdb, only in-frame clones are kept and a portion is missing. The sample includes 55,000 to 60,000 clones, 80% to 90% of them seen just once. The source material was CD4+ or CD8+ T cells sorted from blood, sampled in a trial of the OX40 agonist ivuxolimab. The origin of the receptors is an adult with an advanced solid tumor such as melanoma, head and neck, liver or kidney cancer.

J is TRBJ2-7 and V is TRBV28; perhaps TRBD2 as D (5 bases). Germline assignment: CDR1 MDHEN and CDR2 SYDVKM. The CDR3 runs 12 residues. The V gene lost 7 bases and the J gene lost 3 bases, with 10 bases spanning the gap. Here the CDR3 reads CASNGLNYEQYF. CDR3 in DNA: TGTGCCAGCAACGGACTGAACTACGAGCAGTACTTC.

The chain combines TRBV7-8 with TRBJ1-2; the D is unclear. The CDR3 length is 13 residues. Germline CDR1 SGHVS, CDR2 FQNEAQ. Trimming left V 1 base short and J 4 bases short, with 7 bases between. The CDR3: CASSLVRFYGYTF. The CDR3 nucleotides are TGTGCCAGCAGCTTAGTTAGGTTCTATGGCTACACCTTC. The complete variable domain, with remaining parts taken from reference TRBV7-8 and TRBJ1-2, reads GAGVSQSPRYKVAKRGQDVALRCDPISGHVSLFWYQQALGQGPEFLTYFQNEAQLDKSGLPSDRFFAERPEGSVSTLKIQRTQQEDSAVYLCASSLVRFYGYTFGSGTRLTVV.

The chain combines TRBV10-3 with TRBJ2-2; no clear D gene. V was shortened by 10 bases and J by 7 bases, with 16 bases between the two germline ends. The CDR3 runs to 13 residues. CDR1 and CDR2 from the germline V gene are ENHRY and SYGVKD. The CDR3 is CATSEGEVGELFF. CDR3 nucleotides: TGTGCCACCTCAGAAGGAGAGGTCGGGGAGCTGTTTTTT.

The chain couples TRBV5-1 to TRBJ2-2; no definite D call. Germline CDR1 reads SGHRS; CDR2 reads YFSETQ. This CDR3 is 15 amino acids long. V was shortened by 0 bases and J by 5 bases, with 11 bases between the two germline ends. The CDR3 nucleotides are TGCGCCAGCAGCTTGGCCAGCCAGATAACCGGGGAGCTGTTTTTT. Its protein is CASSLASQITGELFF.